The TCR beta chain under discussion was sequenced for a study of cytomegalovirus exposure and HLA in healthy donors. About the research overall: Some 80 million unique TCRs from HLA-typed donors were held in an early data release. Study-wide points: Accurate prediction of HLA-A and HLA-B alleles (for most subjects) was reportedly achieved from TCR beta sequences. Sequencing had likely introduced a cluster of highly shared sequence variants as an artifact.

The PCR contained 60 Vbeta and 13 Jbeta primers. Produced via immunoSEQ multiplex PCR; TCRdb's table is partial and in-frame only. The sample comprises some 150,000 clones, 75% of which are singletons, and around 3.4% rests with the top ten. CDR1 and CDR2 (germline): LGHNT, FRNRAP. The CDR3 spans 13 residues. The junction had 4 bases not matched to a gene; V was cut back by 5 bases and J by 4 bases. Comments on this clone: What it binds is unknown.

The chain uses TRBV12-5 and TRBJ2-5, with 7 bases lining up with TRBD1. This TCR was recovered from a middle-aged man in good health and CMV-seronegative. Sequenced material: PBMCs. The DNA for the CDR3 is TGTGCTAGTGGTATAACAGGGGTAGAGACCCAGTACTTC. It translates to CASGITGVETQYF.